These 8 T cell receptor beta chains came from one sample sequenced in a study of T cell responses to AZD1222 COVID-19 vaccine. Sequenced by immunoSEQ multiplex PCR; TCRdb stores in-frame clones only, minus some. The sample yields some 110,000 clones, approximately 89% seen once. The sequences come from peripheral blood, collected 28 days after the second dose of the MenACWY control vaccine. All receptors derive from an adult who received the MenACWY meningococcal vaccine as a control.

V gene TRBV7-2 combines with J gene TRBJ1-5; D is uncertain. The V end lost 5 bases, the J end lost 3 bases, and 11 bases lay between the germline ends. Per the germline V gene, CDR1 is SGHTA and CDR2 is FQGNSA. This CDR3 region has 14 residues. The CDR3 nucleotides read TGTGCCAGCAGCCCAAGTCTCTTCAATCAGCCCCAGCATTTT. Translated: CASSPSLFNQPQHF.

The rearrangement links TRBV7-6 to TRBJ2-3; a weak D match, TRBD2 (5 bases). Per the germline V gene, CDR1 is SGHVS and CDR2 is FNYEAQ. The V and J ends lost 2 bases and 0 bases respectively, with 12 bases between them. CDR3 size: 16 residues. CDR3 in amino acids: CASSLPPAESTDTQYF. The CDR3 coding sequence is TGTGCCAGCAGCTTACCCCCAGCGGAGAGCACAGATACGCAGTATTTT. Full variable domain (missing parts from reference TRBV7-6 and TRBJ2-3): GAGVSQSPRYKVTKRGQDVALRCDPISGHVSLYWYRQALGQGPEFLTYFNYEAQQDKSGLPNDRFSAERPEGSISTLTIQRTEQRDSAMYRCASSLPPAESTDTQYFGPGTRLTVL.

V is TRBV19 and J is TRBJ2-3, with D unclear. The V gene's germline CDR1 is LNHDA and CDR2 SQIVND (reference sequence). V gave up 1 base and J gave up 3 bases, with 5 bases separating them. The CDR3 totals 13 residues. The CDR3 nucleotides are TGTGCCAGTAGTATAGCAGAAACAGATACGCAGTATTTT. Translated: CASSIAETDTQYF.

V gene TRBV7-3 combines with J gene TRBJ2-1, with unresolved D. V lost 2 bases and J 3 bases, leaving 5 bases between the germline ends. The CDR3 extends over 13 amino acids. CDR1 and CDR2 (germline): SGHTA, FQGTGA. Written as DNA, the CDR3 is TGTGCCAGCAGCTTACTCGGCTACAATGAGCAGTTCTTC. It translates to CASSLLGYNEQFF.

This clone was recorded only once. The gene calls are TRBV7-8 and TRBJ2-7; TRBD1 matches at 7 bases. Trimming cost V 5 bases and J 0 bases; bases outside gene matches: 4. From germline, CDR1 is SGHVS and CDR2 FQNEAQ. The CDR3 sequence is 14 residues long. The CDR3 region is CASSQGQSSYEQYF. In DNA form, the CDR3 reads TGTGCCAGCAGCCAGGGACAGAGCTCCTACGAGCAGTACTTC.

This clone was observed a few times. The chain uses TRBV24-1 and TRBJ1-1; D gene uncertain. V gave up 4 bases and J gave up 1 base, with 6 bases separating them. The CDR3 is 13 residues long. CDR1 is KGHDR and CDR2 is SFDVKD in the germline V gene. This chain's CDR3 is CATSEPGNTEAFF. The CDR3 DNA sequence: TGTGCCACCAGTGAGCCGGGGAACACTGAAGCTTTCTTT.

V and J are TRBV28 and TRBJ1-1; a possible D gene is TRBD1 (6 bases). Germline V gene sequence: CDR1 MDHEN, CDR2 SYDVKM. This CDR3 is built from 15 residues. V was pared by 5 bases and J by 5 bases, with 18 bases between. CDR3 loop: CASSPHRDGKTEAFF. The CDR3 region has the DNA TGTGCCAGCAGTCCACACAGGGACGGGAAAACTGAAGCTTTCTTT. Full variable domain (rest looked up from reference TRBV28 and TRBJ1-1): DVKVTQSSRYLVKRTGEKVFLECVQDMDHENMFWYRQDPGLGLRLIYFSYDVKMKEKGDIPEGYSVSREKKERFSLILESASTNQTSMYLCASSPHRDGKTEAFFGQGTRLTVV.

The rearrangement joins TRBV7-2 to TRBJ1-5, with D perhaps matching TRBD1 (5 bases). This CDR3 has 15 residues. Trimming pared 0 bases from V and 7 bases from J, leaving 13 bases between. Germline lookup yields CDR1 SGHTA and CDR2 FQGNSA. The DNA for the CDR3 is TGTGCCAGCAGCTTAGCGGGCAGGGTCCGACAGCCCCAGCATTTT. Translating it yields CASSLAGRVRQPQHF. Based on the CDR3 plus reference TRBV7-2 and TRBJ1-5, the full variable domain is GAGVSQSPSNKVTEKGKDVELRCDPISGHTALYWYRQSLGQGLEFLIYFQGNSAPDKSGLPSDRFSAERTGGSVSTLTIQRTQQEDSAVYLCASSLAGRVRQPQHFGDGTRLSIL.